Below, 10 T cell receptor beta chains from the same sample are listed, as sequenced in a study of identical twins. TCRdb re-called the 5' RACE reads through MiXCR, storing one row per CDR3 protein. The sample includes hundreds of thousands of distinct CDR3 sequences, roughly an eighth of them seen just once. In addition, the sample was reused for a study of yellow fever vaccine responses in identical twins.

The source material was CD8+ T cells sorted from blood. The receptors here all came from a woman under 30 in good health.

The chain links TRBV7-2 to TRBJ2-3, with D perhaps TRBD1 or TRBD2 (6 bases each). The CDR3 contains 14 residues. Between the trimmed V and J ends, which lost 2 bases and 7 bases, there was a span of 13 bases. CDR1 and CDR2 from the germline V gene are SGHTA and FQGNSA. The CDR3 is CASSLRGPGYTQYF. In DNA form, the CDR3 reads TGTGCCAGCAGCTTACGGGGGCCCGGGTATACGCAGTATTTT.

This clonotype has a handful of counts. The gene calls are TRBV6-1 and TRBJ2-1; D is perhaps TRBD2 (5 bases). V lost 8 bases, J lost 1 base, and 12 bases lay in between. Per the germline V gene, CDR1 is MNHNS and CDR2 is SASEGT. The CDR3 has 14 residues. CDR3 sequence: CASVPRESYNEQFF. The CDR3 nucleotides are TGTGCCAGCGTCCCGAGGGAATCCTACAATGAGCAGTTCTTC.

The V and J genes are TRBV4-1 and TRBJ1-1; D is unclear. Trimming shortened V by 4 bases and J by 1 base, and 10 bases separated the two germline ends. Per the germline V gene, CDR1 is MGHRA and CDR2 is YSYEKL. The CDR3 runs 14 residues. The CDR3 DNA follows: TGCGCCAGCAGCCCCACCGAGGGGAACACTGAAGCTTTCTTT. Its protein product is CASSPTEGNTEAFF.

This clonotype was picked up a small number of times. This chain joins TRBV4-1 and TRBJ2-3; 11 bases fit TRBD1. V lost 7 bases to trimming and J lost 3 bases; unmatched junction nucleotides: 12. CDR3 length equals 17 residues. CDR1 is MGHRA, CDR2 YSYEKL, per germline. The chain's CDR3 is CASTTRTGGMETDTQYF. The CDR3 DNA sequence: TGCGCCAGCACCACTAGGACAGGGGGCATGGAGACAGATACGCAGTATTTT.

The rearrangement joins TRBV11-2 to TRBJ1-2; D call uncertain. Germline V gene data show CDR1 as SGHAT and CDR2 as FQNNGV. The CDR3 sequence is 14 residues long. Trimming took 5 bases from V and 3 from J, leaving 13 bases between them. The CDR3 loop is CASSSTDAYYGYTF. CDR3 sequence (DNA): TGTGCCAGCAGCAGCACCGATGCTTACTATGGCTACACCTTC.

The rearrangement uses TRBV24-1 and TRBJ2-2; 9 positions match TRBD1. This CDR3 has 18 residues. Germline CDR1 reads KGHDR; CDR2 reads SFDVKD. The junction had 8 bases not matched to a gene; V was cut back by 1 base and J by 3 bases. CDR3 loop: CATSDFRGQGIYTGELFF. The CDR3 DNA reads TGTGCCACCAGTGATTTCCGAGGACAGGGGATATACACCGGGGAGCTGTTTTTT.

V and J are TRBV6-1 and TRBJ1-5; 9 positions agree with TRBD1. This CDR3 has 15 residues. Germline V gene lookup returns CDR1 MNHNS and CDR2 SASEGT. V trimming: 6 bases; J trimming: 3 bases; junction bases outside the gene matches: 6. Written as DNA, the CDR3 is TGTGCCAGCAGCCGGACAGGGGCGAACAATCAGCCCCAGCATTTT. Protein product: CASSRTGANNQPQHF.

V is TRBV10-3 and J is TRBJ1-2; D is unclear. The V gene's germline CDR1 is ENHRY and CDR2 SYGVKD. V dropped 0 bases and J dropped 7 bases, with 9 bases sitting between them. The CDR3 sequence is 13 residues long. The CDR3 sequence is CAISESNGPGYTF. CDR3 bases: TGTGCCATCAGTGAGTCGAATGGTCCTGGCTACACCTTC.

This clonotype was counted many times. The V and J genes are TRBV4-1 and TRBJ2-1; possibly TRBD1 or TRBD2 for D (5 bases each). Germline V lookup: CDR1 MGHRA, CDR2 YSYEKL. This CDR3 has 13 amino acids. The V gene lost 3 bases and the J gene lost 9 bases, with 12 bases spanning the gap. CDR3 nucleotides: TGCGCCAGCAGCCAGACAGTTAGCGTTGAGCAGTTCTTC. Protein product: CASSQTVSVEQFF.

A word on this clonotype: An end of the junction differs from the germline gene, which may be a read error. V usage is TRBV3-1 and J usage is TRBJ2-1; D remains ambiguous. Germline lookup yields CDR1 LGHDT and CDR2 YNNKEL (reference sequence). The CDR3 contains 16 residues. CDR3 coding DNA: TGTGCCTGCAGCCAATGGGCTGGCGGCTCCGGTAATGAGCAGTTCTTC. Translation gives CACSQWAGGSGNEQFF.